Described below is a single TCR beta chain sequence and its context. The entry originates in a study of blood T cell repertoires in COVID-19. Only in-frame clones appear in the TCRdb table, and some are missing; sequencing was by immunoSEQ multiplex PCR. This table has fewer than 250,000 clones, 70% to 90% appearing once. V lost 5 bases, J lost 1 base, and 7 bases stayed unmatched. The CDR3 loop spans 15 amino acids. Germline loops: CDR1 LNHNV, CDR2 YYDKDF (reference sequence). The TCR was taken from a woman aged 50 to 60 with acute COVID-19. The material sequenced was PBMCs or T cells enriched from blood (not recorded which). This chain links TRBV15 with TRBJ2-5; TRBD1 aligns across 7 bases. The CDR3 sequence: CATSQGGTVQETQYF. CDR3 sequence (DNA): TGTGCCACCAGCCAAGGTGGGACAGTCCAAGAGACCCAGTACTTC.